Below, 23 T cell receptor beta chains from the same sample are listed, as sequenced in a study of T cell responses to AZD1222 COVID-19 vaccine. The data were produced by immunoSEQ multiplex PCR, yet TCRdb's version contains in-frame clones alone and is incomplete. The sample lists about 82,000 clones; 87% were seen once. This specimen consisted of peripheral blood, obtained 28 days after the second AZD1222 dose. These receptors were obtained from an adult who received the AZD1222 COVID-19 vaccine.

V is TRBV30 and J is TRBJ2-1, with D possibly matching TRBD1 (5 bases). From germline, CDR1 is GTSNPN and CDR2 SVGIG (reference sequence). The CDR3 runs to 15 residues. V dropped 1 base and J dropped 4 bases, with 14 bases sitting between them. CDR3 in DNA: TGTGCCTGGAGTGAGGACATCCGAATATACAATGAGCAGTTCTTC. Residues: CAWSEDIRIYNEQFF.

The chain employs TRBV7-2 and TRBJ2-2; TRBD2 aligns across 9 bases. V lost 5 bases, J lost 6 bases, and 10 bases stayed unmatched. This CDR3 contains 16 residues. The germline V gene encodes CDR1 SGHTA and CDR2 FQGNSA. For the CDR3, the DNA is TGTGCCAGCAGCCCCGCGGTAGCGGGGGTGTCCGGGGAGCTGTTTTTT. It specifies CASSPAVAGVSGELFF.

This clone was observed once. The V call is TRBV30, the J call TRBJ1-3; 8 bases agree with TRBD1. CDR1 is GTSNPN and CDR2 is SVGIG in the germline V gene (reference sequence). The ends lost 8 bases at V and 2 bases at J; junction bases unmatched: 5. The CDR3 has 13 residues. CDR3 amino acids: CALDRETGNTIYF. DNA of the CDR3: TGTGCCCTGGACAGGGAAACTGGAAACACCATATATTTT.

This chain links TRBV7-8 with TRBJ2-3, with D unclear. Germline values: CDR1 SGHVS, CDR2 FQNEAQ. Trimming took 5 bases from V and 0 from J, leaving 18 bases between them. The CDR3 runs to 17 residues. In DNA, the CDR3 is TGTGCCAGCAGCGCTAACATGCTACACCCTAGCACAGATACGCAGTATTTT. This codes for CASSANMLHPSTDTQYF.

The CDR3 nucleotides are TGTGCCAGTAGTACAGGGACCTATAATTCACCCCTCCACTTT. It encodes CASSTGTYNSPLHF. The gene calls are TRBV19 and TRBJ1-6; a possible D gene is TRBD1 (5 bases). Germline CDR1 LNHDA, CDR2 SQIVND (reference sequence). V lost 4 bases, J lost 2 bases, and 6 bases lay in between. The CDR3 is 14 amino acids.

The rearrangement links TRBV5-6 to TRBJ1-4; D ambiguous. Trimming removed 0 bases from V and 6 bases from J, with 3 bases in between. The CDR3 spans 12 residues. Germline assignment: CDR1 SGHDT and CDR2 YYEEEE. The CDR3 region is CASSLGDEKLFF. The CDR3 DNA reads as TGTGCCAGCAGCTTGGGAGATGAAAAACTGTTTTTT.

This sequence joins TRBV5-1 and TRBJ2-3; 11 nucleotides align to TRBD2. The germline V gene has CDR1 SGHRS and CDR2 YFSETQ. Trimming took 4 bases from V and 2 from J; bases not matched to a gene: 6. This CDR3 has 16 amino acids. The CDR3: CASSMSSGGNTDTQYF. Written as DNA, the CDR3 is TGCGCCAGCAGCATGTCTAGCGGGGGGAACACAGATACGCAGTATTTT.

This clone came up a few times. The chain is built from TRBV7-6 and TRBJ2-7; 13 bases fit TRBD2. Losses at the gene ends were 6 bases for V and 5 bases for J; bases not matched to a gene: 7. The CDR3 consists of 15 residues. Germline V CDR1 and CDR2: SGHVS, FNYEAQ. CDR3 sequence: CASRLAGGVQDEQYF. The CDR3 nucleotides read TGTGCCAGCAGACTAGCGGGGGGGGTGCAAGACGAGCAGTACTTC.

The chain couples TRBV28 to TRBJ2-1, with TRBD1 identical over 8 bases. V trimming: 5 bases; J trimming: 8 bases; junction bases outside the gene matches: 8. Germline CDR1 MDHEN, CDR2 SYDVKM. The CDR3 is 14 residues long. The CDR3 region is CASSPGQVEDEQFF. CDR3 in DNA: TGTGCCAGCAGTCCGGGACAGGTCGAGGATGAGCAGTTCTTC.

The chain uses TRBV5-5 and TRBJ2-3; D is uncertain. Germline V lookup: CDR1 SGHKS, CDR2 YYEKEE (reference sequence). V was cut by 3 bases and J by 4 bases, with 9 bases left in between. The CDR3 totals 13 residues. The CDR3 DNA sequence: TGTGCCAGCAGCTCGCGACTTCCAGATACGCAGTATTTT. Protein product: CASSSRLPDTQYF.

The chain couples TRBV5-6 to TRBJ1-1; 8 bases are shared with TRBD1. Per germline, CDR1 SGHDT and CDR2 YYEEEE. V trimming: 4 bases; J trimming: 10 bases; junction bases outside the gene matches: 9. CDR3 length equals 13 residues. The CDR3 DNA sequence: TGTGCCAGCAGCCTCCGGACAGGGCGTCGAGCTTTCTTT. Translating it yields CASSLRTGRRAFF. The full variable domain, with the rest looked up from reference TRBV5-6 and TRBJ1-1, is DAGVTQSPTHLIKTRGQQVTLRCSPKSGHDTVSWYQQALGQGPQFIFQYYEEEERQRGNFPDRFSGHQFPNYSSELNVNALLLGDSALYLCASSLRTGRRAFFGQGTRLTVV.

The gene calls are TRBV24-1 and TRBJ2-5; D is ambiguous. V was clipped by 3 bases and J by 2 bases, with 15 bases between them. The V gene's germline CDR1 is KGHDR and CDR2 SFDVKD. CDR3 length equals 16 residues. CDR3 nucleotide sequence: TGTGCCACCAGTGATAGGTCAGCCAGCGAGCAAGAGACCCAGTACTTC. It translates to CATSDRSASEQETQYF.

The V gene is TRBV19, the J gene TRBJ1-2; no definite D call. Germline V CDR1 and CDR2: LNHDA, SQIVND (reference sequence). This CDR3 is 14 amino acids long. V was clipped by 1 base and J by 4 bases, with 10 bases between them. The CDR3 nucleotides read TGTGCCAGTAGTATAGGGACGGCTCCCTATGGCTACACCTTC. It translates to CASSIGTAPYGYTF.

The V call is TRBV11-2, the J call TRBJ2-5; D unclear. Trimming stripped 5 bases from V and 5 bases from J, with 27 bases between. Germline CDR1 is SGHAT and CDR2 is FQNNGV. The CDR3 runs 18 residues. CDR3 nucleotide sequence: TGTGCCAGCAGCCCGGTCCCCCGAGCCCGGTTTTCTAGTGAGACCCAGTACTTC. Protein sequence: CASSPVPRARFSSETQYF.

The gene calls are TRBV30 and TRBJ1-1; possibly TRBD1 for D (6 bases). The CDR3 is 11 residues long. Trimming removed 7 bases at V and 11 bases at J, with 17 bases between. The germline gives CDR1 GTSNPN, CDR2 SVGIG (reference sequence). This CDR3 is CAYQTGRMAFF. As DNA, the CDR3 is TGTGCCTACCAGACAGGACGGATGGCTTTCTTT.

The V call is TRBV2, the J call TRBJ2-3, with 7 bases lining up with TRBD2. With 8 bases clipped from V and 5 bases from J, the junction kept 25 bases outside the gene matches. The CDR3 totals 19 residues. Germline CDR1 SNHLY, CDR2 FYNNEI. CDR3 nucleotides: TGTGCCAGCCTTGGCAGAAGGGAGCGGGGCTCCCCAATCGGAGATACGCAGTATTTT. Translated, it gives CASLGRRERGSPIGDTQYF.

V is TRBV2 and J is TRBJ1-1; TRBD1 might be the D (5 bases). Trimming left V 6 bases short and J 3 bases short, with 8 bases between. Germline loops: CDR1 SNHLY, CDR2 FYNNEI. The CDR3 is 12 residues long. CDR3 in amino acids: CASSPRDTEAFF. The CDR3 bases are TGTGCCAGCAGCCCCAGGGACACTGAAGCTTTCTTT. Full variable domain (outside the CDR3, taken from reference TRBV2 and TRBJ1-1): EPEVTQTPSHQVTQMGQEVILRCVPISNHLYFYWYRQILGQKVEFLVSFYNNEISEKSEIFDDQFSVERPDGSNFTLKIRSTKLEDSAMYFCASSPRDTEAFFGQGTRLTVV.

The chain combines TRBV7-9 with TRBJ2-2; perhaps TRBD1 as D (6 bases). This CDR3 region has 14 residues. With 3 bases removed from V and 4 bases from J, the gap between germline ends came to 9 bases. Germline assignment: CDR1 SEHNR and CDR2 FQNEAQ (reference sequence). The CDR3 reads CASSLDSSTGELFF. The CDR3 DNA is TGTGCCAGCAGCTTGGACAGTTCCACCGGGGAGCTGTTTTTT.

The chain couples TRBV21-1 to TRBJ2-5; no DNA check was done on the table's D call, TRBD1. TRBV21-1 is marked as a pseudogene. The CDR3 has 14 residues. The CDR3 is CASSSNRGGKTQYF. In DNA, the CDR3 is TGTGCCAGCAGCTCCAACAGGGGCGGAAAGACCCAGTACTTC.

The chain is built from TRBV27 and TRBJ1-2, with D tentatively TRBD1 (5 bases). Germline CDR1 reads MNHEY; CDR2 reads SMNVEV (reference sequence). This CDR3 is 14 amino acids long. V lost 2 bases, J lost 8 bases, and 15 bases lay in between. As DNA, the CDR3 is TGTGCCAGCAGTTTAAGTACGGGGGTTGGGGGCTACACCTTC. This encodes CASSLSTGVGGYTF.

CDR3 sequence (DNA): TGTGCCAGTAGTCAATCCAGGGGTTCTGAAGCTTTCTTT. This codes for CASSQSRGSEAFF. The chain is built from TRBV19 and TRBJ1-1; possible D gene TRBD1, 6 bases. CDR1 and CDR2 (germline): LNHDA, SQIVND (reference sequence). CDR3 length equals 13 residues. Trimming took off 5 bases at V and 6 bases at J, with 13 bases between the two ends.

In its sample, this clone was seen once. This rearrangement joins TRBV19 to TRBJ1-6; D is uncertain. Germline loops: CDR1 LNHDA, CDR2 SQIVND (reference sequence). The CDR3 covers 15 residues. The V end was cut by 3 bases, the J end by 6 bases, with 12 bases between. The CDR3 region has the DNA TGTGCCAGTAGTATTGAAGGAACAGTTAATTCACCCCTCCACTTT. The encoded protein is CASSIEGTVNSPLHF.

CDR3 coding DNA: TGTGCCAGCAGCCAACTTCAGGGGACCTACGAGCAGTACTTC. Translating it yields CASSQLQGTYEQYF. This rearrangement joins TRBV4-2 to TRBJ2-7, with a possible D match to TRBD1 (6 bases). Per the germline V gene, CDR1 is LGHNA and CDR2 is YNFKEQ. This CDR3 spans 14 amino acids. Between the trimmed V and J ends, which lost 2 bases and 2 bases, there was a span of 10 bases.